Listed below are T cell receptor delta chains from one sample, sequenced in a study of gamma-delta T cells after stem cell transplantation. TCRdb used CATT to re-call clones from the RT-PCR reads. The sample holds 13,000 to 15,000 delta-chain clones, roughly 30% seen once. Sequenced sample: gamma-delta T cells. Receptors originate from a human donor. It is not recorded whose cells these are; they may come from a transplant donor. The CDR3 runs from the conserved cysteine through the conserved F or W. D genes are given only for firm matches. Expanded clones get a size class; other rows say once, few or many, or leave the size out.

j_call v_call d_call clone_size cdr3_aa cdr3_nt
TRDJ1 TRDV1 TRDD3 . CALGELPQVGDTRRTDKLIF TGTGCTCTTGGGGAACTCCCACAAGTGGGGGATACGCGGAGGACCGATAAACTCATCTTT
TRDJ1 TRAV29/DV5 . . CAASAAFLSLGAETDKLIF TGTGCAGCAAGCGCGGCCTTCCTGTCGCTGGGGGCCGAAACCGATAAACTCATCTTT
TRDJ2 TRDV1 . . CALGELPYYTAQLFF TGTGCTCTTGGGGAACTCCCATACTACACGGCACAACTCTTCTTT
TRDJ3 TRDV2 TRDD3 . CACDTVLGDTRWDTRQMFF TGTGCCTGTGACACCGTCCTGGGGGATACGCGCTGGGACACCCGACAGATGTTTTTC
TRDJ1 TRDV1 TRDD3 . CALGRHGTPRTGGFPIPNTDKLIF TGTGCTCTTGGGCGCCACGGGACTCCCCGTACTGGGGGATTTCCAATCCCCAACACCGATAAACTCATCTTT
TRDJ3 TRDV2 TRDD3 few CACGQLGDKNWDTRQMFF TGTGCCTGTGGCCAACTGGGGGATAAAAACTGGGACACCCGACAGATGTTTTTC
TRDJ1 TRDV1 TRDD3 few CALGVGDSNTDKLIF TGTGCTCTTGGGGTGGGGGATTCGAACACCGATAAACTCATCTTT
TRDJ3 TRDV2 . few CACDSTGFSWDTRQMFF TGTGCCTGTGACAGTACTGGATTCTCCTGGGACACCCGACAGATGTTTTTC
TRDJ1 TRDV2 . . CACETRKRDKCSADKLIF TGTGCCTGTGAAACAAGAAAAAGGGACAAGTGTTCAGCCGATAAACTCATCTTT
TRDJ1 TRDV2 . few CACDTVGELYTDKLIF TGTGCCTGTGACACCGTAGGGGAATTGTACACCGATAAACTCATCTTT
TRDJ3 TRDV2 . . CACDTGRILGSWDTRQMFF TGTGCCTGTGACACCGGTCGAATACTAGGCTCCTGGGACACCCGACAGATGTTTTTC